Listed below are T cell receptor beta chains from one sample, sequenced in a study of regulatory T cells in long-lasting Graves disease. MiXCR, applied by TCRdb to the multiplex PCR reads, yields one record per CDR3 protein. The table includes fewer than 450,000 distinct CDR3 sequences, 23% detected once. Sample: peripheral blood mononuclear cells (PBMCs), taken when the disease was refractory, from a patient treated with antithyroid drugs. The receptors here all came from a female donor with Graves disease. CDR3s leave out the opening cysteine and the closing phenylalanine or tryptophan. Fields, in order: V gene, clone size, CDR3 protein. For some rows the clone size is stated as once, few or many, or as a class when expanded; others skip it.

V: TRBV6-5
size: NA
CDR3: ASSYYSSGSSYEQY

V: TRBV19
size: NA
CDR3: ASRESTGVVGNQPQH

V: TRBV20-1
size: NA
CDR3: SARDAFTGDGNTIY

V: TRBV12-3/TRBV12-4
size: many
CDR3: ASSRTGNNVDEQY

V: TRBV7-2
size: many
CDR3: ASNPGAGQETQY

V: TRBV13
size: NA
CDR3: ASSIRGGNQETQY

V: TRBV5-1
size: few
CDR3: ATSEQGQGHYEQY

V: TRBV28
size: many
CDR3: ASSLSGQGANEQY

V: TRBV28
size: few
CDR3: ASSLILAGVTGELF

V: TRBV19
size: NA
CDR3: ASRDPGQGTHYGYT

V: TRBV28
size: many
CDR3: ASSSTYKERYNT

V: TRBV5-1
size: NA
CDR3: AGSLTGGTNTGELF

V: TRBV20-1
size: few
CDR3: SASPFPRQGNTEAF

V: TRBV3-1
size: few
CDR3: ASSHYNSPLH

V: TRBV19
size: NA
CDR3: ASSTQRSGYT

V: TRBV7-9
size: NA
CDR3: ASSLMTGPGEQY

V: TRBV5-1
size: NA
CDR3: ASLDITGELF

V: TRBV6-1
size: NA
CDR3: ASSEYPASVTDTQY

V: TRBV10-3
size: few
CDR3: AISESRRENTGELF